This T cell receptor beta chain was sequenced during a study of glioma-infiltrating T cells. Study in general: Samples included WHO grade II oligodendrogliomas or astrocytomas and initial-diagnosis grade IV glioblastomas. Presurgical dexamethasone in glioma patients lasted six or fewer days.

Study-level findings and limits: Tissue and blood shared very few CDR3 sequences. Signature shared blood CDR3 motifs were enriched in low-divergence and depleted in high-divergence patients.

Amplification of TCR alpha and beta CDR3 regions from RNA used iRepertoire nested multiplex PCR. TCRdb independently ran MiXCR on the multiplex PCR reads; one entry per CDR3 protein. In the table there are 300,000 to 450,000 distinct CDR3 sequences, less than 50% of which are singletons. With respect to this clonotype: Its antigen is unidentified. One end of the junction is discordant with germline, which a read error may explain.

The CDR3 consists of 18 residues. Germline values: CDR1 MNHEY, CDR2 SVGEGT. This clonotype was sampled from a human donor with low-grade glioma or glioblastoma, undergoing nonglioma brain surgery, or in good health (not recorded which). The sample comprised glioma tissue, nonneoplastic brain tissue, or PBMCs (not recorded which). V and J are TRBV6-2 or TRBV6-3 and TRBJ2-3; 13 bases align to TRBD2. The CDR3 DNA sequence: TGTGCCAGCAGTTACTCGAGTTGGACTAGCGGGAGTACAGATACGAAGTATTTT. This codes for CASSYSSWTSGSTDTKYF.